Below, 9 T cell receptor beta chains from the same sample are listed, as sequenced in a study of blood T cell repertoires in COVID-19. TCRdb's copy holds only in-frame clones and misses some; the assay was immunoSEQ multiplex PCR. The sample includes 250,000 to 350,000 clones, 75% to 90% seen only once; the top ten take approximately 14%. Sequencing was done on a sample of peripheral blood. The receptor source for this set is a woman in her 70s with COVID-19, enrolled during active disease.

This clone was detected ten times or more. The CDR3 nucleotides read TGTGCCAGCAGTGAACGAGCCTACGAGCAGTACTTC. This codes for CASSERAYEQYF. The chain combines TRBV2 with TRBJ2-7, with D unresolved. This CDR3 has 12 amino acids. The germline V gene encodes CDR1 SNHLY and CDR2 FYNNEI. Trimming took off 2 bases at V and 2 bases at J, with 4 bases between the two ends.

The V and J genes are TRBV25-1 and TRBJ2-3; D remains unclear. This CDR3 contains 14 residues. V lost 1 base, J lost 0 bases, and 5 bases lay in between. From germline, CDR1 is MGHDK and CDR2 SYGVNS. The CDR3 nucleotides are TGTGCCAGCAGTGAATCGGGTAGCACAGATACGCAGTATTTT. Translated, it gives CASSESGSTDTQYF.

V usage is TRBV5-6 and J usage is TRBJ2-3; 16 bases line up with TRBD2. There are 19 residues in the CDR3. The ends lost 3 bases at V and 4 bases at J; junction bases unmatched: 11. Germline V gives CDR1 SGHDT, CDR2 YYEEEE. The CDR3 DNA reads TGTGCCAGCAGCTGGCCCCTGGGACTAGCGGGGGGGCCCTCAGATACGCAGTATTTT. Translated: CASSWPLGLAGGPSDTQYF.

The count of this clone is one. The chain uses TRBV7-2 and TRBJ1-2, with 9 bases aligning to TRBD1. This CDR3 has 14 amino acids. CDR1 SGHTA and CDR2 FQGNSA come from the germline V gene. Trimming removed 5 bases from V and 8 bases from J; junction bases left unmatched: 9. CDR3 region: CASSPGQGRSGYTF. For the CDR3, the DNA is TGTGCCAGCAGCCCGGGACAGGGAAGGTCGGGCTACACCTTC.

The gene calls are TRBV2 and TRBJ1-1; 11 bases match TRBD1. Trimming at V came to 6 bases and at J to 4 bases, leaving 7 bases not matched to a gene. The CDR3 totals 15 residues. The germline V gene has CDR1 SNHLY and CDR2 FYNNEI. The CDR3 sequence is CASRGDRGSFTEAFF. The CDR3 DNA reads TGTGCCAGCAGGGGGGACAGGGGGTCCTTCACTGAAGCTTTCTTT. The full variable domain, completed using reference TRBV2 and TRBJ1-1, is EPEVTQTPSHQVTQMGQEVILRCVPISNHLYFYWYRQILGQKVEFLVSFYNNEISEKSEIFDDQFSVERPDGSNFTLKIRSTKLEDSAMYFCASRGDRGSFTEAFFGQGTRLTVV.

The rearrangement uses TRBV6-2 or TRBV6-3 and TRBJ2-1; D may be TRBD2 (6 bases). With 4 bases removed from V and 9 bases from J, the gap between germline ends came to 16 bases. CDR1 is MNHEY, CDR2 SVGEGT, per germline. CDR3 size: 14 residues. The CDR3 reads CASSWSGRHGEQFF. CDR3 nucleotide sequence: TGTGCCAGCAGTTGGTCAGGGAGGCATGGTGAGCAGTTCTTC.

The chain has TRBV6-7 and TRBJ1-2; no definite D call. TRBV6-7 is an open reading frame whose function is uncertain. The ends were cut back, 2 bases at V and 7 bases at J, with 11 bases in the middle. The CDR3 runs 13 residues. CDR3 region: CASSYRAGCGYTF. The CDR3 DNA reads TGTGCCAGCAGTTACCGAGCGGGATGTGGCTACACCTTC.

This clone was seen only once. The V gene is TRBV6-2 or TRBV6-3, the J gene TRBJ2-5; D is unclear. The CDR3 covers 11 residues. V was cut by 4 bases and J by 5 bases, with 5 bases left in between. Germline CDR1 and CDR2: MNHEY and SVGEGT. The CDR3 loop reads CASSFSETQYF. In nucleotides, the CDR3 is TGTGCCAGCAGTTTCAGTGAGACCCAGTACTTC.

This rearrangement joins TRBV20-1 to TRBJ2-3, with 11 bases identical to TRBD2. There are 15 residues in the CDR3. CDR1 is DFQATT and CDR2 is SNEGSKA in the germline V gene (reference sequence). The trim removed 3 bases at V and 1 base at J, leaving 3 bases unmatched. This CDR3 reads CSASSGGVGTDTQYF. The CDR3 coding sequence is TGCAGTGCTAGTAGCGGGGGGGTGGGCACAGATACGCAGTATTTT.